What follows are 8 T cell receptor beta chains derived from one specimen sequenced in a study of graft-versus-host responses after intestinal transplantation. Sequencing used immunoSEQ multiplex PCR; TCRdb keeps in-frame clones, though not all of them. This table holds fewer than 20,000 clones, 38% found once. The sequencing here drew on alloreactive CD4+ T cells from a mixed lymphocyte reaction culture, taken before intestinal transplant. Described subset: CFSE-low proliferating T cells sorted from roughly six-day pre-transplant mixed lymphocyte reaction (GvH or HvG direction). These receptor sequences come from a human patient who received an intestinal transplant.

This chain joins TRBV19 and TRBJ2-2; D gene ambiguous. V was shortened by 5 bases and J by 2 bases, with 9 bases between the two germline ends. CDR1 and CDR2 (germline): LNHDA, SQIVND (reference sequence). This CDR3 region has 14 residues. The chain's CDR3 is CASSVSTNTGELFF. CDR3 nucleotide sequence: TGTGCCAGTAGTGTCTCAACCAACACCGGGGAGCTGTTTTTT.

V usage is TRBV4-1 and J usage is TRBJ1-6; D ambiguous. Looked up from germline, CDR1 is MGHRA and CDR2 is YSYEKL. The CDR3 covers 18 residues. V was pared by 2 bases and J by 11 bases, with 25 bases between. The DNA of the CDR3 is TGCGCCAGCAGCCAATCGGAATTCGGGTCTCGGCCTAGTGCACCCCTCCACTTT. It codes for CASSQSEFGSRPSAPLHF.

The sample holds a few counts of this clone. The chain recombines TRBV10-3 with TRBJ2-5; no clear D gene. Per germline, CDR1 ENHRY and CDR2 SYGVKD. V lost 6 bases and J lost 5, with 10 bases in between. The CDR3 loop spans 12 amino acids. CDR3 region: CAISGLRETQYF. The CDR3 coding sequence is TGTGCCATCAGCGGGCTCCGGGAGACCCAGTACTTC.

The chain joins TRBV18 to TRBJ2-3, with D hard to call. The germline V gene has CDR1 KGHSH and CDR2 LQKENI. This CDR3 spans 13 amino acids. Between the trimmed V and J ends, which lost 0 bases and 7 bases, there was a span of 8 bases. CDR3 amino acids: CASSPPSRNTQYF. CDR3 nucleotide sequence: TGTGCCAGCTCACCACCGTCACGAAATACGCAGTATTTT.

DNA for the CDR3: TGTGCCAGTAGTATGCGGGGGGGACAGGGCCGCGTGAATCAGCCCCAGCATTTT. It is translated as CASSMRGGQGRVNQPQHF. The chain recombines TRBV19 with TRBJ1-5, with TRBD1 matching 9 bases. This CDR3 is 18 amino acids long. Trimming cost V 3 bases and J 4 bases; bases outside gene matches: 13. The germline V gene encodes CDR1 LNHDA and CDR2 SQIVND (reference sequence).

CDR3 nucleotide sequence: TGTGCCTGGAGTGTACGTCTTAATACGCAGTATTTT. This sequence encodes CAWSVRLNTQYF. The chain has TRBV30 and TRBJ2-3; D unresolved. Germline loops: CDR1 GTSNPN, CDR2 SVGIG (reference sequence). The CDR3 has 12 residues. V lost 0 bases and J 7 bases, leaving 8 bases between the germline ends.

This clone was detected once. The V and J genes are TRBV19 and TRBJ2-7, with TRBD1 as a possible D gene (5 bases). The CDR3 is 14 residues long. Between the trimmed V and J ends, which lost 4 bases and 5 bases, there was a span of 15 bases. CDR1 LNHDA and CDR2 SQIVND come from the germline V gene (reference sequence). The chain's CDR3 is CASSTRTRENEQYF. The CDR3 DNA is TGTGCCAGTAGTACGCGGACAAGAGAAAACGAGCAGTACTTC.

The CDR3 DNA follows: TGTGCCAGCAGCCAGGACAGGGTGGCAGCTTTCTTT. The encoded protein is CASSQDRVAAFF. The chain joins TRBV6-5 to TRBJ1-1; 8 bases line up with TRBD1. From germline, CDR1 is MNHEY and CDR2 SVGAGI. This CDR3 comprises 12 residues. After removal of 6 bases from V and 10 bases from J, the junction contained 7 bases not matched to a gene.